Each of the 23 T cell receptor beta chains below was sequenced from the same sample in a study of beta chain features in type 1 diabetes (dated by TCRdb to the late 2010s). Overall study results and their limits: Type 1 diabetes patients showed a moderate but significant shortening of TCRB CDR3 length in all four CD4+ subsets.

Library generation was performed with the immunoSEQ multiplex PCR assay. The High Capacity cDNA Reverse Transcription Kit was used to reverse transcribe all of the isolated RNA, meaning that expressed TCRB transcripts were what got sequenced. TCRdb mirrors the immuneACCESS table, restricted to in-frame sequences. Some clones are absent from its copies; in checked studies, under half trace to an unresolved V gene, and the reason for the others is unknown. Counted in this sample were about 340,000 clones; roughly 14% of them appeared once. About 0.016% of the sample lies in the top ten. For these TCRs, the target antigens are not known. Sample: naive CD4+ T cells from blood. The cell subset or site label on this specimen signifies: true naive CD4+ T cells. The receptors originated from a woman aged 18-29 years with type 1 diabetes.

The sample holds a few counts of this clone. The V call is TRBV7-9, the J call TRBJ2-3; 14 bases are shared with TRBD2. The CDR3 is 15 amino acids. V was clipped by 5 bases and J by 5 bases; unmatched bases: 3. Germline V gene lookup returns CDR1 SEHNR and CDR2 FQNEAQ (reference sequence). The chain's CDR3 is CASSRGLAGEDTQYF. CDR3 nucleotides: TGTGCCAGCAGCCGGGGACTAGCGGGAGAAGATACGCAGTATTTT.

This clone turned up a few times. CDR3: CASSVGKLADSSYEQYF. CDR3 sequence (DNA): TGTGCCAGCAGCGTAGGAAAACTAGCGGACTCCTCCTACGAGCAGTACTTC. V and J are TRBV9 and TRBJ2-7, with 8 bases matching TRBD2. Germline V lookup: CDR1 SGDLS, CDR2 YYNGEE. Trimming at V came to 0 bases and at J to 0 bases, leaving 8 bases not matched to a gene. The CDR3 is 17 amino acids. The entire variable domain, with the rest obtained from reference TRBV9 and TRBJ2-7, is as follows: DSGVTQTPKHLITATGQRVTLRCSPRSGDLSVYWYQQSLDQGLQFLIQYYNGEERAKGNILERFSAQQFPDLHSELNLSSLELGDSALYFCASSVGKLADSSYEQYFGPGTRLTVT.

This rearrangement joins TRBV13 to TRBJ1-1; 7 bases agree with TRBD1. CDR3 length equals 15 residues. Per the germline V gene, CDR1 is PRHDT and CDR2 is FYEKMQ (reference sequence). The V gene end was trimmed by 6 bases and the J gene end by 1 base; junction bases not matched to a gene: 8. CDR3 coding DNA: TGTGCCAGCAGTTTATGGACAGGACCGAACACTGAAGCTTTCTTT. It encodes CASSLWTGPNTEAFF.

This clone has a handful of counts. The chain recombines TRBV28 with TRBJ2-1, with D perhaps TRBD2 (6 bases). CDR1 is MDHEN, CDR2 SYDVKM, per germline. This CDR3 is 19 amino acids long. V lost 5 bases and J lost 2, with 25 bases in between. CDR3 amino acids: CASSPRGLGGPTPYNEQFF. The CDR3 DNA follows: TGTGCCAGCAGTCCCCGCGGGTTAGGAGGGCCTACCCCCTACAATGAGCAGTTCTTC.

This clone has only a few counts. The V call is TRBV7-3, the J call TRBJ2-3; maybe TRBD2 (5 bases). Germline lookup yields CDR1 SGHTA and CDR2 FQGTGA. There are 15 residues in the CDR3. V was pared by 2 bases and J by 2 bases, with 11 bases between. Written as DNA, the CDR3 is TGTGCCAGCAGCTTACAGCTAGCAGACACAGATACGCAGTATTTT. It encodes CASSLQLADTDTQYF.

This clone has only a few counts. The chain employs TRBV5-1 and TRBJ2-3, with D uncertain. The germline V and J ends were trimmed by 0 bases and 4 bases, with 15 bases remaining between them. Per the germline V gene, CDR1 is SGHRS and CDR2 is YFSETQ. The length of the CDR3 is 16 residues. The CDR3 here is CASSLVGLDTADTQYF. CDR3 nucleotide sequence: TGCGCCAGCAGCTTGGTCGGCTTAGACACAGCAGATACGCAGTATTTT.

The chain is built from TRBV5-1 and TRBJ2-3; the match to TRBD2 covers 8 bases. The CDR3 totals 14 residues. Germline V lookup: CDR1 SGHRS, CDR2 YFSETQ. Trimming removed 5 bases from V and 0 bases from J; junction bases left unmatched: 2. The DNA for the CDR3 is TGCGCCAGCAGGAGACTAGCGAGCACAGATACGCAGTATTTT. Its protein product is CASRRLASTDTQYF.

V gene TRBV28 combines with J gene TRBJ2-2; D uncertain. The CDR3 runs to 17 residues. Germline CDR1 reads MDHEN; CDR2 reads SYDVKM. V was trimmed by 8 bases and J by 7 bases, leaving 26 bases between them. CDR3 sequence (DNA): TGTGCCAGCCACTCTTGGGCAGGAAGTGGGCCAAACGGGGAGCTGTTTTTT. Its protein product is CASHSWAGSGPNGELFF.

V and J are TRBV30 and TRBJ2-7; possible D gene TRBD1, 6 bases. V shed 4 bases and J shed 0 bases, with 13 bases lying between them. This CDR3 comprises 14 residues. Germline V gene lookup returns CDR1 GTSNPN and CDR2 SVGIG (reference sequence). The CDR3 spells CAWTPRDTSYEQYF. For the CDR3, the DNA is TGTGCCTGGACCCCCCGGGACACCTCCTACGAGCAGTACTTC.

The chain employs TRBV7-9 and TRBJ1-5; tentatively, D is TRBD1 (5 bases). Germline-derived CDR1 and CDR2 are SEHNR and FQNEAQ (reference sequence). CDR3 size: 13 residues. Trimming took off 3 bases at V and 6 bases at J, with 9 bases between the two ends. For the CDR3, the DNA is TGTGCCAGCAGCTTGACAGTGGGTCAGCCCCAGCATTTT. Residues: CASSLTVGQPQHF.

This clone was counted between two and nine times. The V call is TRBV30, the J call TRBJ1-2, with D hard to call. Trimming removed 0 bases from V and 8 bases from J, with 13 bases in between. The CDR3 spans 13 residues. Germline-derived CDR1 and CDR2 are GTSNPN and SVGIG (reference sequence). The CDR3: CAWSVRGSSGYTF. CDR3 coding DNA: TGTGCCTGGAGTGTACGAGGTTCTTCCGGCTACACCTTC.

The chain carries TRBV5-8 and TRBJ1-1; the D gene is possibly TRBD1 (5 bases). Trimming pared 0 bases from V and 1 base from J, leaving 10 bases between. The germline V gene has CDR1 SGHTS and CDR2 YDEGEE. CDR3 size: 15 residues. The CDR3 loop reads CASSLAMGGNTEAFF. CDR3 DNA sequence: TGTGCCAGCAGCTTGGCGATGGGGGGGAACACTGAAGCTTTCTTT.

This clone turned up a few times. The chain carries TRBV6-6 and TRBJ2-5; 8 nucleotides align to TRBD1. There are 15 residues in the CDR3. With 4 bases clipped from V and 5 bases from J, the junction kept 9 bases outside the gene matches. Germline V gives CDR1 MNHNY, CDR2 SVGAGI (reference sequence). CDR3 sequence reads: CASSSGQGIWETQYF. The CDR3 nucleotides are TGTGCCAGCAGTTCAGGACAGGGTATTTGGGAGACCCAGTACTTC.

This clone was detected a few times. The chain combines TRBV2 with TRBJ2-1; D unresolved. The CDR3 has 15 residues. The ends were cut back, 1 base at V and 2 bases at J, with 9 bases in the middle. The V gene's germline CDR1 is SNHLY and CDR2 FYNNEI. For the CDR3, the DNA is TGTGCCAGCAGTGAAGGGCAGGTTGCCTACAATGAGCAGTTCTTC. This translates into CASSEGQVAYNEQFF.

The table lists this clone with a few counts. The chain couples TRBV12-5 to TRBJ2-7, with 7 bases fitting TRBD2. CDR3 size: 16 residues. Germline lookup yields CDR1 LGHNT and CDR2 FRNRAP. J lost 2 bases, V lost 5 bases, and 12 bases had no gene match. The chain's CDR3 is CASGPIRDYGTYEQYV. The DNA for the CDR3 is TGTGCTAGTGGTCCGATCCGGGACTACGGTACCTACGAGCAGTACGTC.

This clone has more than one count but fewer than ten. The V call is TRBV4-3, the J call TRBJ2-3; weak D call: TRBD2 (5 bases). Germline V gene lookup returns CDR1 LGHNA and CDR2 YSLEER. The CDR3 is 17 residues long. V was trimmed by 1 base and J by 6 bases, leaving 20 bases between them. CDR3 in amino acids: CASSQARGSKDMDTQYF. Here the CDR3 DNA reads TGCGCCAGCAGCCAAGCTCGGGGATCGAAGGATATGGATACGCAGTATTTT.

This clone has only a few counts. The chain carries TRBV30 and TRBJ2-7, with D possibly being TRBD2 (6 bases). Germline V gives CDR1 GTSNPN, CDR2 SVGIG (reference sequence). Trimming cost V 3 bases and J 2 bases, with 20 bases left between them. This CDR3 region has 16 residues. CDR3 amino acids: CAWSRGWGNPTYEQYF. For the CDR3, the DNA is TGTGCCTGGAGCCGGGGGTGGGGGAACCCGACCTACGAGCAGTACTTC.

The CDR3 nucleotides are TGTGCCAGTAGACCGGCGGGTCAGCCCCAGCATTTT. Amino acid sequence: CASRPAGQPQHF. V and J are TRBV19 and TRBJ1-5; D unclear. The V gene's germline CDR1 is LNHDA and CDR2 SQIVND (reference sequence). This CDR3 comprises 12 residues. Deletions cut 6 bases from V and 6 bases from J, with 9 bases between.

A word on this clone: Other DNA sequences in the same sample also yield this CDR3. The CDR3 nucleotides read TGCAGTGCTACAGGCCCCTATGGCTACACCTTC. Translation gives CSATGPYGYTF. The rearrangement links TRBV20-1 to TRBJ1-2, with D unclear. V gave up 4 bases and J gave up 4 bases, with 7 bases separating them. From germline, CDR1 is DFQATT and CDR2 SNEGSKA (reference sequence). This CDR3 is 11 amino acids long.

This clone appeared a few times. The chain joins TRBV9 to TRBJ2-5; 7 bases align to TRBD1. The CDR3 runs 14 residues. Trimming at V came to 3 bases and at J to 7 bases, leaving 9 bases not matched to a gene. CDR1 is SGDLS, CDR2 YYNGEE, per germline. The CDR3: CASSATGTSGTQYF. The CDR3 DNA sequence: TGTGCCAGCAGCGCGACAGGGACATCTGGGACCCAGTACTTC.

This rearrangement joins TRBV29-1 to TRBJ2-1; 10 bases map to TRBD2. V trimming: 7 bases; J trimming: 4 bases; junction bases outside the gene matches: 7. The CDR3 runs 14 residues. CDR1 is SQVTM and CDR2 is ANQGSEA in the germline V gene. The CDR3 DNA reads as TGCAGCGGAGCTAGCGGGAGATCATACAATGAGCAGTTCTTC. Amino acids: CSGASGRSYNEQFF.

The V and J genes are TRBV2 and TRBJ1-2; 7 nucleotides align to TRBD1. The length of the CDR3 is 12 residues. V shed 8 bases and J 5 bases; nucleotides not matched to a gene: 5. Germline values: CDR1 SNHLY, CDR2 FYNNEI. Here the CDR3 reads CASGRQGYGYTF. Here the CDR3 DNA reads TGTGCCAGCGGACGACAGGGTTATGGCTACACCTTC.

The chain joins TRBV2 to TRBJ1-5; D is ambiguous. Trimming removed 4 bases at V and 3 bases at J, with 7 bases between. This CDR3 has 13 amino acids. From germline, CDR1 is SNHLY and CDR2 FYNNEI. CDR3 region: CASSAQFNQPQHF. The CDR3 DNA reads as TGTGCCAGCAGTGCGCAGTTCAATCAGCCCCAGCATTTT. The whole variable domain, remainder taken from reference TRBV2 and TRBJ1-5, is EPEVTQTPSHQVTQMGQEVILRCVPISNHLYFYWYRQILGQKVEFLVSFYNNEISEKSEIFDDQFSVERPDGSNFTLKIRSTKLEDSAMYFCASSAQFNQPQHFGDGTRLSIL.